The next 20 T cell receptor beta chains were all read from a single sample in a study of blood T cell repertoires in COVID-19 (TCRdb year 2020). Preparation of the library involved the immunoSEQ multiplex PCR assay. Imported from immuneACCESS, the table was reduced by TCRdb to in-frame sequences with V and J called. These copies leave out some clones; in studies compared against another copy, an unresolved V gene accounts for under half, and the cause of the remainder is not known. In all, the sample holds about 150,000 clones, and 70% to 90% of those were seen once. More than 2% of the sample goes to the ten largest clones. Sequencing input: peripheral blood. These receptors were collected from a woman in her seventies with acute or convalescent COVID-19.

This clone was seen once. The CDR3 DNA is TGTGCCAGCAGTTACACCGACAGGGTGGTGGGCTACACCTTC. Amino acids: CASSYTDRVVGYTF. This chain joins TRBV6-2 or TRBV6-3 and TRBJ1-2; 7 nucleotides align to TRBD1. Germline-derived CDR1 and CDR2 are MNHEY and SVGEGT. CDR3 length equals 14 residues. Unmatched junction bases numbered 8, after V lost 2 bases and J lost 8 bases.

In this sample, this clone turned up once. This chain connects TRBV29-1 to TRBJ2-3; maybe TRBD1 (6 bases). V lost 6 bases to trimming and J lost 0 bases, with 13 bases between them. The CDR3 is 14 amino acids. Germline V lookup: CDR1 SQVTM, CDR2 ANQGSEA. The CDR3 spells CSVRDRQSTDTQYF. The CDR3 bases are TGCAGCGTCCGTGACAGGCAGAGCACAGATACGCAGTATTTT.

The CDR3 bases are TGTGCCAGCAGCAGTAGAGAGGGACAGGGGACCTATGGCTACACCTTC. Protein sequence: CASSSREGQGTYGYTF. V usage is TRBV2 and J usage is TRBJ1-2, with 10 bases lining up with TRBD1. J lost 4 bases, V lost 6 bases, and 11 bases had no gene match. CDR3 length: 16 amino acids. CDR1 is SNHLY and CDR2 is FYNNEI in the germline V gene.

The chain combines TRBV6-5 with TRBJ1-3; D is ambiguous. The germline gives CDR1 MNHEY, CDR2 SVGAGI. V gave up 5 bases and J gave up 4 bases, with 12 bases separating them. The CDR3 is 14 residues long. The CDR3 nucleotides read TGTGCCAGCAGTCCTCGGTCCAGGGGAAACACCATATATTTT. Its translation is CASSPRSRGNTIYF.

Only one count was recorded for this clone. The chain recombines TRBV28 with TRBJ1-3; possible D gene TRBD1, 6 bases. CDR3 length: 15 residues. Trimming took 8 bases from V and 0 from J, leaving 14 bases between them. The germline CDR1 and CDR2 sequences are MDHEN and SYDVKM. CDR3 protein: CASHQVDSSGNTIYF. The DNA for the CDR3 is TGTGCCAGCCATCAGGTGGACAGCTCTGGAAACACCATATATTTT.

The CDR3: CASSFVETQYF. CDR3 bases: TGTGCCAGCAGTTTCGTTGAGACCCAGTACTTC. The V and J genes are TRBV28 and TRBJ2-5; D is uncertain. Trimming shortened V by 3 bases and J by 5 bases, and 4 bases separated the two germline ends. CDR3 length equals 11 residues. The V gene's germline CDR1 is MDHEN and CDR2 SYDVKM.

This clone was seen once. The chain recombines TRBV4-1 with TRBJ1-2; 7 nucleotides align to TRBD1. CDR1 is MGHRA and CDR2 is YSYEKL in the germline V gene. The CDR3 spans 19 residues. With 4 bases clipped from V and 0 bases from J, the junction kept 17 bases outside the gene matches. CDR3 bases: TGCGCCAGCAGCCGCAACAGGGGAACATCCGAGAAAGCTAACTATGGCTACACCTTC. It translates to CASSRNRGTSEKANYGYTF.

The V call is TRBV30, the J call TRBJ2-3; 9 bases match TRBD1. Germline V gene data show CDR1 as GTSNPN and CDR2 as SVGIG (reference sequence). V gave up 3 bases and J gave up 1 base; unmatched junction bases: 2. The CDR3 runs to 14 residues. This CDR3 is CAWRDRGGTDTQYF. Here the CDR3 DNA reads TGTGCCTGGAGGGACAGGGGTGGCACAGATACGCAGTATTTT. Using reference TRBV30 and TRBJ2-3 for the parts outside the CDR3, the full variable domain is SQTIHQWPATLVQPVGSPLSLECTVEGTSNPNLYWYRQAAGRGLQLLFYSVGIGQISSEVPQNLSASRPQDRQFILSSKKLLLSDSGFYLCAWRDRGGTDTQYFGPGTRLTVL.

This clone was observed a single time. The CDR3, as DNA: TGTGCCAGCTCACCCTCCCGGACAGGGAGTGGCACCGGGGAGCTGTTTTTT. It yields the protein CASSPSRTGSGTGELFF. V is TRBV18 and J is TRBJ2-2; the match to TRBD1 covers 8 bases. The CDR3 has 17 amino acids. Trimming removed 3 bases from V and 4 bases from J; junction bases left unmatched: 10. Germline-derived CDR1 and CDR2 are KGHSH and LQKENI. The entire variable domain, with the rest obtained from reference TRBV18 and TRBJ2-2, is as follows: NAGVMQNPRHLVRRRGQEARLRCSPMKGHSHVYWYRQLPEEGLKFMVYLQKENIIDESGMPKERFSAEFPKEGPSILRIQQVVRGDSAAYFCASSPSRTGSGTGELFFGEGSRLTVL.

The chain carries TRBV18 and TRBJ2-1, with TRBD2 identical over 10 bases. The V and J ends lost 0 bases and 8 bases, in that order; junction bases with no gene match: 7. Per the germline V gene, CDR1 is KGHSH and CDR2 is LQKENI. The CDR3 length is 16 residues. DNA of the CDR3: TGTGCCAGCTCACCACCAATTACTAGCGGGGAAGATGAGCAGTTCTTC. Encoded protein: CASSPPITSGEDEQFF.

V usage is TRBV5-5 and J usage is TRBJ2-5, with 11 bases identical to TRBD2. The V gene's germline CDR1 is SGHKS and CDR2 YYEKEE (reference sequence). The CDR3 sequence is 16 residues long. V lost 2 bases to trimming and J lost 5 bases; unmatched junction nucleotides: 8. CDR3 coding DNA: TGTGCCAGCAGCTTCCAAATAGCGGGGGGGATGGAGACCCAGTACTTC. As protein: CASSFQIAGGMETQYF.

The chain is built from TRBV20-1 and TRBJ1-1, with D possibly being TRBD1 (5 bases). The germline V gene encodes CDR1 DFQATT and CDR2 SNEGSKA (reference sequence). The CDR3 is 11 amino acids. The V gene lost 6 bases and the J gene lost 0 bases, with 5 bases spanning the gap. The CDR3 is CSAGVNTEAFF. Here the CDR3 DNA reads TGCAGTGCAGGGGTGAACACTGAAGCTTTCTTT.

The chain combines TRBV5-6 with TRBJ2-2; tentative D call: TRBD2 (7 bases). This CDR3 region has 15 residues. Germline CDR1 reads SGHDT; CDR2 reads YYEEEE. Deletions cut 3 bases from V and 6 bases from J, with 15 bases between. CDR3 loop: CASSSTGRGAGELFF. In nucleotides, the CDR3 is TGTGCCAGCAGCTCAACAGGGAGGGGTGCCGGGGAGCTGTTTTTT.

The CDR3 is CATFRGASGDRELFF. CDR3 nucleotide sequence: TGTGCCACCTTCCGAGGGGCTAGCGGGGATAGGGAGCTGTTTTTT. The rearrangement joins TRBV19 to TRBJ2-2, with TRBD2 matching over 9 bases. V gave up 10 bases and J gave up 9 bases; unmatched junction bases: 15. Germline V gene lookup returns CDR1 LNHDA and CDR2 SQIVND (reference sequence). This CDR3 is built from 15 residues. Full variable domain (outside the CDR3, taken from reference TRBV19 and TRBJ2-2): DGGITQSPKYLFRKEGQNVTLSCEQNLNHDAMYWYRQDPGQGLRLIYYSQIVNDFQKGDIAEGYSVSREKKESFPLTVTSAQKNPTAFYLCATFRGASGDRELFFGEGSRLTVL.

The rearrangement uses TRBV2 and TRBJ1-1, with TRBD1 matching 9 bases. The CDR3 runs 17 residues. Germline V lookup: CDR1 SNHLY, CDR2 FYNNEI. The ends lost 6 bases at V and 5 bases at J; junction bases unmatched: 16. The CDR3 bases are TGTGCCAGCAGAGACGCAATCGGGACAGGGCGGGGGACTGAAGCTTTCTTT. This encodes CASRDAIGTGRGTEAFF.

The chain is built from TRBV15 and TRBJ2-5; 7 nucleotides match TRBD2. Losses at the gene ends were 5 bases for V and 8 bases for J; bases not matched to a gene: 11. The V gene's germline CDR1 is LNHNV and CDR2 YYDKDF (reference sequence). This CDR3 contains 14 residues. CDR3 in DNA: TGTGCCACCAGCTCTGGCGGGGGTGCCGGAACCCAGTACTTC. Protein: CATSSGGGAGTQYF.

The V and J genes are TRBV28 and TRBJ1-5; the match to TRBD1 covers 8 bases. The ends lost 6 bases at V and 3 bases at J; junction bases unmatched: 7. Germline assignment: CDR1 MDHEN and CDR2 SYDVKM. The length of the CDR3 is 15 residues. The CDR3: CASRFGQGYNQPQHF. Written as DNA, the CDR3 is TGTGCCAGCAGGTTTGGACAGGGCTACAATCAGCCCCAGCATTTT.

The gene calls are TRBV4-3 and TRBJ2-6; 7 bases match TRBD1. The length of the CDR3 is 17 residues. From germline, CDR1 is LGHNA and CDR2 YSLEER. Trimming removed 0 bases from V and 3 bases from J; junction bases left unmatched: 5. This chain's CDR3 is CASSQEYRGYGANVLTF. DNA of the CDR3: TGCGCCAGCAGCCAAGAATACAGGGGCTATGGGGCCAACGTCCTGACTTTC.

The chain employs TRBV19 and TRBJ1-4; D is unclear. Trimming took off 5 bases at V and 7 bases at J, with 17 bases between the two ends. Per germline, CDR1 LNHDA and CDR2 SQIVND (reference sequence). There are 15 residues in the CDR3. Here the CDR3 reads CASSRGLDPAEKLFF. The CDR3 region has the DNA TGTGCCAGTAGTCGGGGTCTGGATCCGGCTGAAAAACTGTTTTTT.

The chain links TRBV2 to TRBJ1-2; tentative D call: TRBD1 (6 bases). Germline CDR1 is SNHLY and CDR2 is FYNNEI. Trimming stripped 5 bases from V and 7 bases from J, with 11 bases between. The CDR3 runs to 12 residues. DNA of the CDR3: TGTGCCAGCAGTTACGGGACACTTGGCTACACCTTC. It yields the protein CASSYGTLGYTF.